This T cell receptor beta chain was observed in a study of naive and memory T cell subsets. Study conclusions and caveats: Over 85% of naive TCR sequences appeared only once after error correction, unlike memory subsets. Especially in CD8 cells, naive repertoires contained a few larger clonotypes, possibly CD45RA-re-expressing memory cells.

Alpha and beta libraries were amplified separately from the second PCR onward. Two oligonucleotides, mixed equimolar, formed the beta constant-region primer covering TRBC1 and TRBC2. Four rounds of PCR amplified the ligated cDNA using nested alpha and beta constant-region primers plus SP2. Via MiXCR, TCRdb re-called the UMI-ligation and nested PCR reads, giving one row per CDR3 protein. In the table there are some 110,000 distinct CDR3 sequences, roughly 15% of which are singletons. There are many counts of this clonotype. Antigen unknown. This CDR3 spans 19 amino acids. V was pared by 4 bases and J by 6 bases, with 27 bases between. From germline, CDR1 is MDHEN and CDR2 SYDVKM.

The clonotype originates from a human donor in good health. This sequence joins TRBV28 and TRBJ1-4, with D possibly being TRBD1 (5 bases). Specimen: naive CD8+ T cells from blood. CDR3 DNA sequence: TGTGCCAGCAGTTCCAATGCTCCGGGACCCAGTGTTGAGGATGAAAAACTGTTTTTT. It yields the protein CASSSNAPGPSVEDEKLFF.